Sequencing of this T cell receptor beta chain was carried out in a study of T cell responses to AZD1222 COVID-19 vaccine. This CDR3 comprises 17 residues. The trim removed 2 bases at V and 4 bases at J, leaving 13 bases unmatched. The germline CDR1 and CDR2 sequences are ENHRY and SYGVKD. On this clone itself: Its cognate antigen is unknown.

General study findings and limits: Of spike-specific TCRs, nearly half reportedly target regions left unmutated in variants. Every sample of the repertoires postdated the peak T cell response. The study found Spike-specific TCR breadth and depth rose after two AZD1222 doses. It should be noted that donors were predominantly white British and more often female, and clonal diversity was possibly underestimated.

The data were produced by immunoSEQ multiplex PCR, yet TCRdb's version contains in-frame clones alone and is incomplete. The sample holds tens of thousands of clones; under 95% are singletons and the top ten take 4% to 6%. This sequence originates from an adult in good health. The sample consisted of peripheral blood, taken on day 0 of MenACWY control vaccination. V gene TRBV10-3 combines with J gene TRBJ2-5; 7 nucleotides match TRBD2. As DNA, the CDR3 is TGTGCCATCAGTGAGCGGGCGGGGGTGCGGGCTGGAGAGACCCAGTACTTC. Protein sequence: CAISERAGVRAGETQYF.